These 8 T cell receptor beta chains share one sample of origin, sequenced in a study of cytomegalovirus exposure and HLA in healthy donors. Both 60 Vbeta primers and 13 Jbeta primers went into the PCR. Using immunoSEQ multiplex PCR, the repertoire was profiled, and TCRdb retains in-frame clones only, with some absent. The data contain 150,000 to 200,000 clones, around 62% of them singletons. Sequenced input: PBMCs. Receptors were obtained from a man aged 40-49 years in good health and CMV-seronegative.

This clone was picked up a small number of times. This chain connects TRBV19 to TRBJ1-3, with 9 positions matching TRBD1. This CDR3 is built from 15 residues. J gave up 5 bases and V 7 bases, and 9 bases lay outside the gene matches. Germline CDR1 reads LNHDA; CDR2 reads SQIVND (reference sequence). For the CDR3, the DNA is TGTGCCAGTAACAGGACAGGGGAACAACGAAACACCATATATTTT. Amino acid sequence: CASNRTGEQRNTIYF.

The gene calls are TRBV6-5 and TRBJ1-5, with D possibly matching TRBD1 (5 bases). Trimming cost V 2 bases and J 2 bases, with 13 bases left between them. Germline-derived CDR1 and CDR2 are MNHEY and SVGAGI. CDR3 length: 16 residues. This chain's CDR3 is CASSYGQGSGNQPQHF. In DNA form, the CDR3 reads TGTGCCAGCAGTTACGGGCAGGGTTCCGGCAATCAGCCCCAGCATTTT.

This clone was counted only a few times. The chain carries TRBV27 and TRBJ2-7; 7 bases match TRBD2. The CDR3 sequence is 14 residues long. Unmatched junction bases numbered 10, after V lost 6 bases and J lost 5 bases. CDR1 and CDR2 (germline): MNHEY, SMNVEV (reference sequence). As DNA, the CDR3 is TGTGCCAGCAGCGTGGGCGGGAGCTTCAACGAGCAGTACTTC. Translating it yields CASSVGGSFNEQYF.

A few counts support this clone. V and J are TRBV18 and TRBJ2-1, with 13 bases fitting TRBD2. With V trimmed by 3 bases and J by 4 bases, 3 bases remained unmatched. Germline CDR1 KGHSH, CDR2 LQKENI. The CDR3 runs 16 residues. CDR3 region: CASSPALAGGYNEQFF. The CDR3 bases are TGTGCCAGCTCACCGGCACTAGCGGGAGGGTACAATGAGCAGTTCTTC.

The chain carries TRBV7-9 and TRBJ2-5; D may be TRBD2 (6 bases). The last part of the DNA fits TRBJ2-7 better; the J call may be wrong. CDR3 length equals 13 residues. Per the germline V gene, CDR1 is SEHNR and CDR2 is FQNEAQ (reference sequence). The DNA of the CDR3 is TGTGCCAGCAGCAGTCCTAGCGACTACGAGCAGTACTTC. This gives the protein CASSSPSDYEQYF.

This chain links TRBV5-6 with TRBJ2-2; the D gene is possibly TRBD1 (6 bases). Germline CDR1 reads SGHDT; CDR2 reads YYEEEE. Deletions cut 3 bases from V and 6 bases from J, with 9 bases between. The CDR3 loop spans 13 amino acids. CDR3 loop: CASSSYRAGELFF. The CDR3 region has the DNA TGTGCCAGCAGCTCGTACAGGGCCGGGGAGCTGTTTTTT.

This chain connects TRBV19 to TRBJ2-7; tentatively, D is TRBD2 (6 bases). CDR3 length equals 14 residues. Trimming shortened V by 6 bases and J by 2 bases, and 14 bases separated the two germline ends. Germline assignment: CDR1 LNHDA and CDR2 SQIVND (reference sequence). The CDR3 reads CASSRSGEAYEQYF. CDR3 bases: TGTGCCAGTAGCAGGTCCGGGGAGGCCTACGAGCAGTACTTC. Full variable domain (missing parts from reference TRBV19 and TRBJ2-7): DGGITQSPKYLFRKEGQNVTLSCEQNLNHDAMYWYRQDPGQGLRLIYYSQIVNDFQKGDIAEGYSVSREKKESFPLTVTSAQKNPTAFYLCASSRSGEAYEQYFGPGTRLTVT.

This rearrangement joins TRBV19 to TRBJ2-5; 8 positions match TRBD1. Germline V gene data show CDR1 as LNHDA and CDR2 as SQIVND (reference sequence). The trim removed 4 bases at V and 4 bases at J, leaving 8 bases unmatched. The CDR3 runs to 15 residues. The CDR3 protein is CASSTMTGAGETQYF. The CDR3 nucleotides read TGTGCCAGTAGTACTATGACAGGGGCGGGAGAGACCCAGTACTTC.